Listed below are T cell receptor beta chains from one sample, sequenced in a study of T cell clones after liver transplantation. The repertoire was sequenced with immunoSEQ multiplex PCR; TCRdb's copy has only in-frame clones and lacks some. The data show 72,000 or so clones, less than 85% seen once. The sample consisted of CD4+ T cells from blood, taken at the 22-month timepoint. Receptor source: a human patient who received a liver transplant. Some T cells may be transferred from the graft donor. Each CDR3 is given with its conserved first and last residue. D genes are given only for firm matches. Size values are once, few and many counts, or a class for expanded clones, and some rows have none.

j_call: TRBJ1-5; v_call: TRBV9; clone_size: once; d_call: NA; cdr3_aa: CASGRSNQPQHF; cdr3_nt: TGTGCCAGCGGTCGGAGCAATCAGCCCCAGCATTTT
j_call: TRBJ2-7; v_call: TRBV19; clone_size: few; d_call: TRBD1; cdr3_aa: CASSHRGGEQYF; cdr3_nt: TGTGCCAGTAGCCACAGGGGCGGCGAGCAGTACTTC
j_call: TRBJ1-1; v_call: TRBV13; clone_size: few; d_call: TRBD1; cdr3_aa: CASSPDRGRTEAFF; cdr3_nt: TGTGCCAGCAGCCCTGACAGGGGACGGACTGAAGCTTTCTTT
j_call: TRBJ1-4; v_call: TRBV7-9; clone_size: NA; d_call: TRBD1; cdr3_aa: CASSSDPGTGDEKLFF; cdr3_nt: TGTGCCAGCAGCTCTGACCCCGGGACAGGGGATGAAAAACTGTTTTTT
j_call: TRBJ1-4; v_call: TRBV19; clone_size: NA; d_call: NA; cdr3_aa: CASSMAGRRNEKLFF; cdr3_nt: TGTGCCAGTAGTATGGCCGGACGGCGGAATGAAAAACTGTTTTTT
j_call: TRBJ1-3; v_call: TRBV30; clone_size: NA; d_call: NA; cdr3_aa: CAWSVNRHSGNTIYF; cdr3_nt: TGTGCCTGGAGTGTTAACAGGCATTCTGGAAACACCATATATTTT
j_call: TRBJ2-3; v_call: TRBV6-1; clone_size: NA; d_call: TRBD1; cdr3_aa: CASPAPGQGIGTQYF; cdr3_nt: TGTGCCAGTCCAGCCCCGGGACAGGGGATAGGTACGCAGTATTTT
j_call: TRBJ2-7; v_call: TRBV5-3; clone_size: NA; d_call: NA; cdr3_aa: CASSRDGLHEQYF; cdr3_nt: TGTGCCAGCAGTAGGGACGGCCTACACGAGCAGTACTTC
j_call: TRBJ2-1; v_call: TRBV11-3; clone_size: NA; d_call: NA; cdr3_aa: CASSLNPLTIQFF; cdr3_nt: TGTGCCAGCAGCTTGAACCCACTGACGATTCAGTTCTTC
j_call: TRBJ2-1; v_call: TRBV11-3; clone_size: NA; d_call: NA; cdr3_aa: CASSPGVGDPSYNEQFF; cdr3_nt: TGTGCCAGCAGCCCGGGCGTCGGGGACCCTTCCTACAATGAGCAGTTCTTC
j_call: TRBJ2-7; v_call: TRBV4-1; clone_size: NA; d_call: NA; cdr3_aa: CASSQDRDHRSRQYF; cdr3_nt: TGCGCCAGCAGCCAAGATAGGGACCACAGGTCGCGGCAGTACTTC
j_call: TRBJ2-3; v_call: TRBV5-4; clone_size: NA; d_call: TRBD2; cdr3_aa: CASSLGRRGGAVTDTQYF; cdr3_nt: TGTGCCAGCAGCTTAGGTCGCCGCGGGGGGGCAGTCACAGATACGCAGTATTTT
j_call: TRBJ2-2; v_call: TRBV29-1; clone_size: NA; d_call: TRBD2; cdr3_aa: CSVSERGGIPLVAGELFF; cdr3_nt: TGCAGCGTGTCCGAGCGGGGGGGCATTCCGCTGGTTGCCGGGGAGCTGTTTTTT
j_call: TRBJ2-1; v_call: TRBV7-8; clone_size: NA; d_call: NA; cdr3_aa: CASSSYRVPPYNEQFF; cdr3_nt: TGTGCCAGCAGTTCTTACCGGGTCCCCCCCTACAATGAGCAGTTCTTC
j_call: TRBJ2-3; v_call: TRBV5-6; clone_size: once; d_call: NA; cdr3_aa: CASSPIAVDTQYF; cdr3_nt: TGTGCCAGCAGCCCCATAGCCGTCGATACGCAGTATTTT
j_call: TRBJ2-2; v_call: TRBV9; clone_size: NA; d_call: TRBD2; cdr3_aa: CASSVGEWGLAGVSGELFF; cdr3_nt: TGTGCCAGCAGCGTAGGGGAGTGGGGACTAGCGGGAGTATCCGGGGAGCTGTTTTTT
j_call: TRBJ2-1; v_call: TRBV5-1; clone_size: NA; d_call: TRBD2; cdr3_aa: CASSGRPSGGKNEQFF; cdr3_nt: TGCGCCAGCTCGGGTCGCCCTAGCGGGGGGAAGAATGAGCAGTTCTTC
j_call: TRBJ1-1; v_call: TRBV5-8; clone_size: NA; d_call: NA; cdr3_aa: CASRPRGGQAFF; cdr3_nt: TGTGCCAGCAGGCCCCGGGGGGGGCAAGCTTTCTTT
j_call: TRBJ2-1; v_call: TRBV18; clone_size: NA; d_call: TRBD2; cdr3_aa: CASSSSQRGYYNEQFF; cdr3_nt: TGTGCCAGCTCATCGTCACAGCGGGGGTATTACAATGAGCAGTTCTTC
j_call: TRBJ2-1; v_call: TRBV28; clone_size: NA; d_call: TRBD2; cdr3_aa: CASCSGRAYNEQFF; cdr3_nt: TGTGCCAGCTGTAGCGGGAGGGCCTACAATGAGCAGTTCTTC
j_call: TRBJ2-6; v_call: TRBV12-5; clone_size: NA; d_call: NA; cdr3_aa: CASGSYSSSGANVLTF; cdr3_nt: TGTGCTAGTGGTTCGTACTCATCCTCTGGGGCCAACGTCCTGACTTTC
j_call: TRBJ2-5; v_call: TRBV28; clone_size: NA; d_call: TRBD2; cdr3_aa: CASINPGGYQETQYF; cdr3_nt: TGTGCCAGCATTAATCCGGGAGGGTACCAAGAGACCCAGTACTTC
j_call: TRBJ1-2; v_call: TRBV4-2; clone_size: NA; d_call: NA; cdr3_aa: CASSQDGSRVSGYTF; cdr3_nt: TGTGCCAGCAGCCAAGACGGGTCCAGGGTGAGTGGCTACACCTTC
j_call: TRBJ2-3; v_call: TRBV9; clone_size: NA; d_call: TRBD2; cdr3_aa: CASSVEAGGNTDTQYF; cdr3_nt: TGTGCCAGCAGCGTAGAAGCGGGGGGCAACACAGATACGCAGTATTTT
j_call: TRBJ1-3; v_call: TRBV29-1; clone_size: NA; d_call: NA; cdr3_aa: CSVERFTGNTIYF; cdr3_nt: TGCAGCGTTGAGAGGTTTACAGGAAACACCATATATTTT
j_call: TRBJ2-4; v_call: TRBV7-8; clone_size: NA; d_call: NA; cdr3_aa: CASSWILAKNIQYF; cdr3_nt: TGTGCCAGCAGTTGGATTCTAGCCAAAAACATTCAGTACTTC
j_call: TRBJ2-3; v_call: TRBV20-1; clone_size: NA; d_call: NA; cdr3_aa: CSARTDTQYF; cdr3_nt: TGCAGTGCTAGAACAGATACGCAGTATTTT
j_call: TRBJ2-5; v_call: TRBV7-3; clone_size: NA; d_call: TRBD1; cdr3_aa: CASSLLGSGRGTGTQYF; cdr3_nt: TGTGCCAGCAGCTTACTGGGATCGGGCAGGGGGACGGGGACCCAGTACTTC
j_call: TRBJ1-6; v_call: TRBV12-5; clone_size: NA; d_call: TRBD1; cdr3_aa: CASGHDRGRRSPLHF; cdr3_nt: TGTGCTAGTGGCCACGACAGGGGGCGCCGATCACCCCTCCACTTT
j_call: TRBJ2-1; v_call: TRBV29-1; clone_size: NA; d_call: TRBD1; cdr3_aa: CSVSGTGQRSEQFF; cdr3_nt: TGCAGCGTCTCCGGGACAGGGCAGCGAAGTGAGCAGTTCTTC
j_call: TRBJ2-7; v_call: TRBV4-1; clone_size: NA; d_call: NA; cdr3_aa: CASSQDVRASSYEQYF; cdr3_nt: TGCGCCAGCAGCCAAGACGTCAGGGCGAGCTCCTACGAGCAGTACTTC
j_call: TRBJ2-3; v_call: TRBV4-3; clone_size: NA; d_call: NA; cdr3_aa: CASSQDGGTDTQYF; cdr3_nt: TGCGCCAGCAGCCAAGATGGCGGCACAGATACGCAGTATTTT
j_call: TRBJ2-7; v_call: TRBV12-2; clone_size: once; d_call: NA; cdr3_aa: CASRFSRDEQYF; cdr3_nt: TGTGCAAGTCGCTTCTCCCGGGACGAGCAGTACTTC
j_call: TRBJ2-5; v_call: TRBV4-3; clone_size: NA; d_call: NA; cdr3_aa: CASSQGPRAQETQYF; cdr3_nt: TGCGCCAGCAGCCAAGGACCACGGGCGCAAGAGACCCAGTACTTC
j_call: TRBJ1-2; v_call: TRBV28; clone_size: once; d_call: NA; cdr3_aa: CAATGNYGYTF; cdr3_nt: TGTGCCGCCACAGGGAACTATGGCTACACCTTC
j_call: TRBJ2-3; v_call: TRBV7-2; clone_size: NA; d_call: NA; cdr3_aa: CASRSTGSTQYF; cdr3_nt: TGTGCCAGCAGATCAACGGGGAGTACGCAGTATTTT
j_call: TRBJ2-2; v_call: TRBV7-2; clone_size: NA; d_call: TRBD1; cdr3_aa: CASSLVGQQNTGELFF; cdr3_nt: TGTGCCAGCAGCTTAGTGGGACAGCAAAACACCGGGGAGCTGTTTTTT
j_call: TRBJ2-1; v_call: TRBV10-3; clone_size: NA; d_call: NA; cdr3_aa: CATSPGLNEQFF; cdr3_nt: TGTGCCACGTCTCCGGGACTCAATGAGCAGTTCTTC
j_call: TRBJ1-2; v_call: TRBV29-1; clone_size: NA; d_call: NA; cdr3_aa: CSVDQGGNYGYTF; cdr3_nt: TGCAGCGTTGACCAGGGAGGTAACTATGGCTACACCTTC
j_call: TRBJ1-2; v_call: TRBV19; clone_size: NA; d_call: TRBD1; cdr3_aa: CASSPQGQGDGYTF; cdr3_nt: TGTGCCAGTAGTCCTCAGGGACAGGGTGATGGCTACACCTTC
j_call: TRBJ1-1; v_call: TRBV5-4; clone_size: NA; d_call: NA; cdr3_aa: CASSPDRTRGRDTEAFF; cdr3_nt: TGTGCCAGCAGCCCTGACAGGACAAGGGGTCGAGACACTGAAGCTTTCTTT
j_call: TRBJ2-3; v_call: TRBV4-1; clone_size: NA; d_call: NA; cdr3_aa: CASSQPGTDKPDTQYF; cdr3_nt: TGCGCCAGCAGCCAACCCGGGACTGACAAGCCGGATACGCAGTATTTT
j_call: TRBJ2-7; v_call: TRBV5-1; clone_size: NA; d_call: NA; cdr3_aa: CASRPTTGFEQYF; cdr3_nt: TGCGCCAGCAGACCGACGACTGGGTTTGAGCAGTACTTC
j_call: TRBJ2-1; v_call: TRBV6-5; clone_size: NA; d_call: TRBD2; cdr3_aa: CASRGLAGGPGIF; cdr3_nt: TGTGCCAGCAGAGGACTAGCGGGGGGGCCTGGTATCTTC
j_call: TRBJ1-1; v_call: TRBV7-9; clone_size: NA; d_call: NA; cdr3_aa: CASSLIREETFF; cdr3_nt: TGTGCCAGCAGCCTTATCAGGGAGGAAACTTTCTTT
j_call: TRBJ2-2; v_call: TRBV5-6; clone_size: NA; d_call: NA; cdr3_aa: CASSLGWGTGELFF; cdr3_nt: TGTGCCAGCAGCTTGGGATGGGGCACCGGGGAGCTGTTTTTT
j_call: TRBJ1-6; v_call: TRBV5-8; clone_size: NA; d_call: NA; cdr3_aa: CASSFGAAGLNYSPLHF; cdr3_nt: TGTGCCAGCAGCTTCGGGGCGGCCGGCCTGAATTATTCACCCCTCCACTTT